This T cell receptor (beta chain) stems from a study of STAT3 mutations in large granular lymphocyte leukemia. Whole-study findings and limits: In T-cell large granular lymphocyte leukemia, about half of patients showed multiple immunodominant subclonotypes. Differing intervals and regimens complicate linking therapy response to clone burden.

Points on this clone: Its antigen is as yet unknown.

Here immunoSEQ multiplex PCR was the method, and the copy in TCRdb shows in-frame clones only, minus some. The data show around 17,000 clones, about four fifths seen once. Trimming removed 5 bases from V and 7 bases from J, with 12 bases in between. The CDR3 is 12 residues long. CDR1 is SGHTA, CDR2 FQGNSA, per germline. This receptor was taken from a man aged 50-59 years with T-cell large granular lymphocyte leukemia. Some clones in this sample may be carry-over from other donors' samples. The sequenced material came from peripheral blood mononuclear cells. The chain employs TRBV7-2 and TRBJ2-7; D remains unclear. The CDR3 DNA follows: TGTGCCAGCAGCGATTTCCGGGCTGAGCAGTACTTC. It codes for CASSDFRAEQYF. The full variable domain, completed using reference TRBV7-2 and TRBJ2-7, is GAGVSQSPSNKVTEKGKDVELRCDPISGHTALYWYRQSLGQGLEFLIYFQGNSAPDKSGLPSDRFSAERTGGSVSTLTIQRTQQEDSAVYLCASSDFRAEQYFGPGTRLTVT.